These T cell receptor beta chains were read from a single sample in a study of T-cell reconstitution after alpha-beta-depleted transplantation in children. One entry per CDR3 protein results from TCRdb running MiXCR on the PCR reads. The sample lists 130,000 to 150,000 distinct CDR3 sequences; around 10% were seen once. The material was PBMCs, mostly from graft donor cells, obtained 180 days after TCRalphabeta/CD19-depleted stem cell transplant. Source of these receptors: a female patient between 2 and 15 years old who had a stem cell transplant for congenital amegakaryocytic thrombocytopenia, so the T cells may come from the graft donor. Each CDR3 is given with its conserved first and last residue. Fields, in order: V gene, D gene, clone size, J gene, CDR3 length, CDR3 protein, CDR3 DNA. A D gene is named only where the DNA matches it firmly. Clone size is not always given. Where it is, it says once, few, many or a class for expanded clones.

TRBV28,NA,many,TRBJ1-2,14,CASNLPPPEDGYTF,TGTGCCAGCAATCTTCCACCACCAGAGGATGGCTACACCTTC
TRBV7-3,NA,many,TRBJ2-1,13,CASSPSPGDEQFF,TGTGCCAGCAGCCCCTCCCCTGGGGATGAGCAGTTCTTC
TRBV20-1,NA,few,TRBJ1-5,11,CSATFRGNQHF,TGCAGTGCTACGTTTCGGGGGAATCAGCATTTT
TRBV7-2,NA,NA,TRBJ1-1,16,CASSLSAFGAHTEAFF,TGTGCCAGCAGCTTGAGTGCGTTTGGGGCGCACACTGAAGCTTTCTTT
TRBV6-9,NA,many,TRBJ2-1,15,CASSYLEGPYNEQFF,TGTGCCAGCAGTTATTTAGAGGGGCCCTACAATGAGCAGTTCTTC
TRBV30,TRBD2,few,TRBJ2-1,15,CAWSPGTSGYNEQFF,TGTGCCTGGAGTCCCGGGACTAGCGGGTACAATGAGCAGTTCTTC
TRBV30,NA,NA,TRBJ2-1,12,CAWSVQDNEQFF,TGTGCCTGGAGTGTACAGGACAATGAGCAGTTCTTC
TRBV7-2,NA,NA,TRBJ2-5,14,CASSPGAGLETQYF,TGTGCCAGCAGCCCGGGGGCAGGGTTAGAGACCCAGTACTTC
TRBV28,NA,NA,TRBJ1-3,14,CASSFRGSGNTIYF,TGTGCCAGCAGTTTCCGGGGCTCTGGAAACACCATATATTTT
TRBV9,TRBD1,many,TRBJ1-6,15,CASSGPDRGSSPLHF,TGTGCCAGCAGCGGACCCGACAGGGGAAGTTCACCCCTCCACTTT
TRBV20-1,TRBD1,many,TRBJ1-5,16,CSATGQGSPLYQPQHF,TGCAGTGCTACAGGACAGGGATCCCCTCTTTATCAGCCCCAGCATTTT
TRBV3-1,NA,many,TRBJ2-5,14,CASSSRGQRGTQYF,TGTGCCAGCAGCTCCAGGGGACAAAGGGGGACCCAGTACTTC
TRBV4-1,NA,many,TRBJ2-5,16,CASSQPTKGVGETQYF,TGCGCCAGCAGCCAGCCCACGAAGGGCGTCGGGGAGACCCAGTACTTC